This TCR beta chain was captured in a study of blood T cell repertoires in COVID-19. Whole-study context: Collection of acute and convalescent COVID-19 samples took place in the United States, Italy and Spain. PBMCs, B-cell-depleted T cells, or T cells were the source of the cDNA or gDNA that made up the material.

The CDR3 loop spans 13 amino acids. Unmatched junction bases numbered 2, after V lost 4 bases and J lost 2 bases. Germline lookup yields CDR1 SGHRS and CDR2 YFSETQ. Original data processing: Nucleated cell counts were estimated from reference gene primer amplification. The table came from immunoSEQ multiplex PCR; TCRdb's copy has only in-frame clones and leaves some out. V and J calls and clone size are copied from that table; D and trimming were computed from the DNA. The repertoire includes roughly 100,000 clones, about 80% of them detected once, and around 12% sits in the top ten. This chain joins TRBV5-1 and TRBJ1-1; 7 nucleotides agree with TRBD1. Sequenced: peripheral blood. The TCR originated in a human donor in a cohort sampled during active COVID-19. The CDR3 DNA reads as TGCGCCAGCAGCAACAGGGGTAACACTGAAGCTTTCTTT. This codes for CASSNRGNTEAFF.